This is a list of T cell receptor beta chains from one sample in a study of T cell responses to AZD1222 COVID-19 vaccine. The method was immunoSEQ multiplex PCR; TCRdb's version includes in-frame clones alone and lacks a portion of them. This table has 250,000 or so clones, about 92% appearing once. Material: peripheral blood, obtained on day 0 of AZD1222 vaccination. The receptor set was obtained from an adult in good health. Each CDR3 is given with its conserved first and last residue. Each record gives: CDR3 length, D gene, J gene, V gene, clone size, CDR3 DNA, CDR3 protein. The D gene is left open where the match is weak. Size is stated for part of the rows, as once, few or many counts, or as a class when the clone is expanded.

length: 15; D: -; J: TRBJ2-1; V: TRBV9; size: -; DNA: TGTGCCAGCAGCGTAGAGCCCAGGGCCCCCAATGAGCAGTTCTTC; CDR3: CASSVEPRAPNEQFF
length: 13; D: -; J: TRBJ2-7; V: TRBV6-5; size: -; DNA: TGTGCCAGCAGTTACTCGAGAGGGTACGAGCAGTACTTC; CDR3: CASSYSRGYEQYF
length: 14; D: -; J: TRBJ2-3; V: TRBV5-1; size: -; DNA: TGCGCCAGCAGCTCCCGCACGCACAGCCATACGCAGTATTTT; CDR3: CASSSRTHSHTQYF
length: 16; D: TRBD2; J: TRBJ2-2; V: TRBV5-4; size: -; DNA: TGTGCCAGCAGCTTGGTATCTAGCGGGGTCACCGGGGAGCTGTTTTTT; CDR3: CASSLVSSGVTGELFF
length: 14; D: TRBD1; J: TRBJ1-6; V: TRBV18; size: -; DNA: TGTGCCAGCTCACAAGGGACAGGGGTTTCACCCCTCCACTTT; CDR3: CASSQGTGVSPLHF
length: 16; D: TRBD1; J: TRBJ2-1; V: TRBV14; size: -; DNA: TGTGCCAGCAGCCATCAAGACAGGGTGGTGAGAAATGAGCAGTTCTTC; CDR3: CASSHQDRVVRNEQFF
length: 14; D: -; J: TRBJ2-5; V: TRBV5-1; size: -; DNA: TGCGCCAGCAGCTTACTGACGGGTTCGGAGACCCAGTACTTC; CDR3: CASSLLTGSETQYF
length: 15; D: -; J: TRBJ1-4; V: TRBV7-9; size: -; DNA: TGTGCCAGCGCCCCTGGTGGGGGTTTCGGTGAAAAACTGTTTTTT; CDR3: CASAPGGGFGEKLFF
length: 15; D: -; J: TRBJ2-3; V: TRBV5-5; size: -; DNA: TGTGCCAGCAGCTTGGCCATAGCGTCAGGCGATACGCAGTATTTT; CDR3: CASSLAIASGDTQYF
length: 15; D: -; J: TRBJ1-3; V: TRBV19; size: -; DNA: TGTGCCAGTAGTATAAGGGGGAGCTCTGGAAACACCATATATTTT; CDR3: CASSIRGSSGNTIYF
length: 15; D: TRBD2; J: TRBJ2-2; V: TRBV5-1; size: -; DNA: TGCGCCAGCAGCATCGGGACTAGCGGGACCGGGGAGCTGTTTTTT; CDR3: CASSIGTSGTGELFF
length: 14; D: -; J: TRBJ2-7; V: TRBV19; size: -; DNA: TGTGCCAGTAGTATAGGAGGAACCAACTACGAGCAGTACTTC; CDR3: CASSIGGTNYEQYF
length: 13; D: -; J: TRBJ2-3; V: TRBV25-1; size: -; DNA: TGTGCCAGCAGTGCTAGAGACGGGGATACGCAGTATTTT; CDR3: CASSARDGDTQYF
length: 15; D: -; J: TRBJ1-5; V: TRBV3-1/TRBV3-2; size: -; DNA: TGTGCCAGCAGCCAAGTCTTGGGGGCAGGCCAGCCCCAGCATTTT; CDR3: CASSQVLGAGQPQHF
length: 11; D: -; J: TRBJ1-1; V: TRBV29-1; size: -; DNA: TGCAGCGTTTGGAGGAACACTGAAGCTTTCTTT; CDR3: CSVWRNTEAFF
length: 15; D: -; J: TRBJ1-2; V: TRBV28; size: -; DNA: TGTGCCAGCAGTTTTTTTACACAGCCGGACTATGGCTACACCTTC; CDR3: CASSFFTQPDYGYTF
length: 14; D: -; J: TRBJ2-3; V: TRBV7-3; size: -; DNA: TGTGCCAGCAGCTTAATCGGAGCCGCAGATACGCAGTATTTT; CDR3: CASSLIGAADTQYF
length: 15; D: -; J: TRBJ1-6; V: TRBV9; size: few; DNA: TGTGCCAGCAGCGCCACTAGCTCCTATAATTCACCCCTCCACTTT; CDR3: CASSATSSYNSPLHF
length: 14; D: -; J: TRBJ1-2; V: TRBV5-5; size: -; DNA: TGTGCCAGCAGCTCTGGAGGGACTCCCGGCGGCTACACCTTC; CDR3: CASSSGGTPGGYTF
length: 14; D: -; J: TRBJ1-2; V: TRBV28; size: -; DNA: TGTGCCAGCAGTGGGCCTCTCCGTTCCTATGGCTACACCTTC; CDR3: CASSGPLRSYGYTF
length: 14; D: -; J: TRBJ1-1; V: TRBV6-5; size: -; DNA: TGTGCCAGCAGTTACAACAGGGACCACACTGAAGCTTTCTTT; CDR3: CASSYNRDHTEAFF
length: 16; D: TRBD1; J: TRBJ1-6; V: TRBV5-4; size: -; DNA: TGTGCCAGCAGCCTCGGGGGACAGGGGAATAATTCACCCCTCCACTTT; CDR3: CASSLGGQGNNSPLHF
length: 14; D: -; J: TRBJ1-3; V: TRBV18; size: -; DNA: TGTGCCAGCTTCAAAGGAATCTCTGGAAACACCATATATTTT; CDR3: CASFKGISGNTIYF
length: 11; D: -; J: TRBJ1-2; V: TRBV28; size: -; DNA: TGTGCCAGCGAGATTAACTATGGCTACACCTTC; CDR3: CASEINYGYTF
length: 14; D: -; J: TRBJ1-1; V: TRBV5-1; size: -; DNA: TGCGCCAGCAGCTTGGCAAATCCCGACACTGAAGCTTTCTTT; CDR3: CASSLANPDTEAFF
length: 13; D: -; J: TRBJ1-6; V: TRBV30; size: -; DNA: TGTGCCTGGAGCTGGAAGGGGCAATCACCCCTCCACTTT; CDR3: CAWSWKGQSPLHF
length: 14; D: -; J: TRBJ2-7; V: TRBV7-8; size: -; DNA: TGTGCCAGCAGCTTAGTTAGGACACACTACGAGCAGTACTTC; CDR3: CASSLVRTHYEQYF
length: 14; D: -; J: TRBJ2-5; V: TRBV10-3; size: -; DNA: TGTGCCATCAGGCCCGCGGATGTTCAAGAGACCCAGTACTTC; CDR3: CAIRPADVQETQYF
length: 15; D: TRBD2; J: TRBJ2-7; V: TRBV6-5; size: -; DNA: TGTGCCAGCAGTCCTCCAGCGGGGACGCCCTACGAGCAGTACTTC; CDR3: CASSPPAGTPYEQYF
length: 15; D: TRBD1; J: TRBJ2-1; V: TRBV25-1; size: -; DNA: TGTGCCAGCAGACAGACAGGGGGCTCCTACAATGAGCAGTTCTTC; CDR3: CASRQTGGSYNEQFF
length: 15; D: TRBD1; J: TRBJ2-7; V: TRBV2; size: once; DNA: TGTGCCAGCAAGCTTGGACAGGTAAGCTCCTACGAGCAGTACTTC; CDR3: CASKLGQVSSYEQYF
length: 15; D: TRBD1; J: TRBJ1-1; V: TRBV28; size: -; DNA: TGTGCCAGCAGTTCAATCGCAACAGGGGAAACTGAAGCTTTCTTT; CDR3: CASSSIATGETEAFF
length: 15; D: -; J: TRBJ2-7; V: TRBV3-1/TRBV3-2; size: -; DNA: TGTGCCAGCAGCCAAACCGACGGAGGCCCCTACGAGCAGTACTTC; CDR3: CASSQTDGGPYEQYF
length: 15; D: -; J: TRBJ1-5; V: TRBV28; size: -; DNA: TGTGCCAGCAGTTTCCGAGGGGCCGGCAATCAGCCCCAGCATTTT; CDR3: CASSFRGAGNQPQHF
length: 11; D: -; J: TRBJ1-1; V: TRBV12-3/TRBV12-4; size: once; DNA: TGTGCCAGCAGCCCCGGCACTGAAGCTTTCTTT; CDR3: CASSPGTEAFF
length: 19; D: -; J: TRBJ2-1; V: TRBV3-1/TRBV3-2; size: -; DNA: TGTGCCAGCAGCCAAGAGGTAGGGAAGTTGAGTAGCGTCCTAAATGAGCAGTTCTTC; CDR3: CASSQEVGKLSSVLNEQFF
length: 15; D: TRBD2; J: TRBJ2-7; V: TRBV5-1; size: -; DNA: TGCGCCAGCAGCTTGGTTAGCGGGAGAGACTACGAGCAGTACTTC; CDR3: CASSLVSGRDYEQYF
length: 17; D: -; J: TRBJ1-5; V: TRBV19; size: -; DNA: TGTGCCAGTAGTAGGGAACTTGGATCGAATAACAATCAGCCCCAGCATTTT; CDR3: CASSRELGSNNNQPQHF
length: 15; D: -; J: TRBJ2-7; V: TRBV4-1; size: -; DNA: TGCGCCAGCAGCCGCGTCCGGGGGCGCTCCTACGAGCAGTACTTC; CDR3: CASSRVRGRSYEQYF
length: 14; D: -; J: TRBJ1-1; V: TRBV4-1; size: -; DNA: TGCGCCAGCAGCCGAGAGACAGAGAACACTGAAGCTTTCTTT; CDR3: CASSRETENTEAFF
length: 14; D: -; J: TRBJ2-7; V: TRBV21-1; size: -; DNA: TGTGCCAGCCTACCGACAGGGGTTGGCTACGAGCAGTACTTC; CDR3: CASLPTGVGYEQYF
length: 15; D: -; J: TRBJ2-1; V: TRBV6-2/TRBV6-3; size: many; DNA: TGTGCCAGCAGCAACGGGGCGGGGACGACGAATGAGCAGTTCTTC; CDR3: CASSNGAGTTNEQFF
length: 12; D: -; J: TRBJ1-5; V: TRBV12-3/TRBV12-4; size: once; DNA: TGTGCCAGCAGTTTAGGGGGTCAGCCCCAGCATTTT; CDR3: CASSLGGQPQHF
length: 19; D: TRBD1; J: TRBJ1-2; V: TRBV28; size: -; DNA: TGTGCCGGGGGACAGGCTGGCGAAGGGTCCGGGTCCCCGAGATTAGCCCTCCTTTTC; CDR3: CAGGQAGEGSGSPRLALLF
length: 12; D: -; J: TRBJ2-2; V: TRBV28; size: -; DNA: TGTGCCAGCAATCGGGGCACCGGGGAGCTGTTTTTT; CDR3: CASNRGTGELFF